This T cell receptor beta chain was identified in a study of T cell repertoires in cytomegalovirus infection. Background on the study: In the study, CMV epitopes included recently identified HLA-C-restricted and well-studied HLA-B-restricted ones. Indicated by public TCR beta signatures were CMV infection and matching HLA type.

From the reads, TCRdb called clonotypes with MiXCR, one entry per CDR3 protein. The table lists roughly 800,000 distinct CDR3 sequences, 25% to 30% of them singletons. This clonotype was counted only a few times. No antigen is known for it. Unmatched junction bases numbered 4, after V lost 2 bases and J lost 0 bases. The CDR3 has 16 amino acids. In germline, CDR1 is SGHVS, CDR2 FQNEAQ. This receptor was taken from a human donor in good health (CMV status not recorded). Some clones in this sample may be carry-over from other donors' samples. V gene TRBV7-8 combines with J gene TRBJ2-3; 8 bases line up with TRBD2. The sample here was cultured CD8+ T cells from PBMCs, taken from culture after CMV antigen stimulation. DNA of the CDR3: TGTGCCAGCAGCTTACCTAGCGGGCTTAGCACAGATACGCAGTATTTT. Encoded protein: CASSLPSGLSTDTQYF.